A selection of T cell receptor beta chains follows, all from one sample in a study of PD-L1 blockade in urothelial cancer. The data were produced by immunoSEQ multiplex PCR, yet TCRdb's version contains in-frame clones alone and is incomplete. The table records tens of thousands of clones, more than 75% of them present only once. The sequencing used PBMCs, collected around atezolizumab (anti-PD-L1) treatment. Source of these receptors: a man in his fifties or sixties with urothelial cancer. Both conserved end residues are part of each CDR3. Each record gives: D gene, CDR3 length, V gene, J gene, CDR3 protein, CDR3 DNA. D genes are given only for firm matches.

.	14	TRBV15	TRBJ1-6	CATRLQTYNSPLHF	TGTGCCACCCGCTTGCAGACTTATAATTCACCCCTCCACTTT
TRBD1	17	TRBV11-2	TRBJ2-7	CASSRRTGGARSYEQYF	TGTGCCAGCAGCCGTCGGACAGGGGGCGCGAGGTCCTACGAGCAGTACTTC
TRBD1	13	TRBV2	TRBJ2-7	CASSGTGVYEQYF	TGTGCCAGCAGTGGCACAGGGGTCTACGAGCAGTACTTC
.	17	TRBV19	TRBJ2-6	CASSIVGQTSGANVLTF	TGTGCCAGTAGTATCGTTGGACAGACCTCTGGGGCCAACGTCCTGACTTTC
.	15	TRBV5-1	TRBJ1-3	CASSSIGDSGNTIYF	TGCGCCAGCAGCTCGATCGGGGACTCTGGAAACACCATATATTTT
.	13	TRBV6-4	TRBJ2-7	CAKSEDLTYEQYF	TGTGCCAAATCAGAGGACTTAACCTACGAGCAGTACTTC
TRBD2	15	TRBV7-7	TRBJ2-1	CASSAHGLAFHEQFF	TGTGCTAGCAGCGCCCACGGACTAGCGTTTCATGAGCAGTTCTTC
.	13	TRBV27	TRBJ1-1	CASSFNRNTEAFF	TGTGCCAGCAGTTTTAATAGGAACACTGAAGCTTTCTTT
.	13	TRBV7-6	TRBJ2-7	CASSRQENYEQYF	TGTGCCAGCAGTCGACAGGAGAACTACGAGCAGTACTTC
TRBD1	18	TRBV7-3	TRBJ2-6	CASSQRTGAYSGANVLTF	TGTGCCAGCAGCCAAAGGACAGGGGCCTACTCTGGGGCCAACGTCCTGACTTTC
.	11	TRBV7-2	TRBJ2-7	CASSLRGEQYF	TGTGCCAGCAGCTTACGGGGAGAGCAGTACTTC